The present entry profiles one T cell receptor beta chain with its context. Assay: immunoSEQ multiplex PCR; the TCRdb copy retains only in-frame clones and omits some. The profile shows 50,000 to 65,000 clones, around 93% of them singletons. This entry is derived from a study of control samples from healthy donors and cancer patients. The V gene end was trimmed by 3 bases and the J gene end by 0 bases; junction bases not matched to a gene: 1. Germline V gene data show CDR1 as SNHLY and CDR2 as FYNNEI. There are 16 residues in the CDR3. The sample consisted of PBMCs. This TCR was sampled from a man under 40 with colorectal cancer. The chain links TRBV2 to TRBJ1-3, with 11 bases fitting TRBD1. The DNA of the CDR3 is TGTGCCAGCAGTGACGGGACAGGGGGCTCTGGAAACACCATATATTTT. It specifies CASSDGTGGSGNTIYF.